Here is one T cell receptor beta chain with its context. The germline V gene encodes CDR1 MDHEN and CDR2 SYDVKM. The CDR3 covers 13 residues. V dropped 3 bases and J dropped 8 bases, with 13 bases sitting between them. Data came from immunoSEQ multiplex PCR; TCRdb stores just in-frame clones and leaves some out. This repertoire shows just over 2,000,000 clones, about 95% found once; its top ten account for about 1.1%. The naive CD8 subset, CD45RO-negative cells positively selected for CCR7, excluded terminally differentiated effector memory CD45RA+ cells. This entry belongs to a study of shared clonotypes between healthy human individuals.

Sequenced input: naive CD8+ T cells sorted from blood. This TCR derives from a man between 18 and 35 years old in good health. The gene calls are TRBV28 and TRBJ1-2; D may be TRBD1 (6 bases). The CDR3 sequence: CASSLRGARGYTF. CDR3 bases: TGTGCCAGCAGTTTGCGGGGGGCTAGGGGCTACACCTTC.